Listed below are T cell receptor beta chains from one sample, sequenced in a study of blood T cell repertoires in COVID-19. The assay was immunoSEQ multiplex PCR, and TCRdb's table has in-frame clones only and misses some. The sample contains some 180,000 clones, about 83% of which appear only once. Sequenced: PBMCs or T cells enriched from blood (not recorded which). These receptors were collected from a woman in her 30s who had been exposed to COVID-19. CDR3s include the opening cysteine and the closing phenylalanine or tryptophan. The order of the fields is CDR3 protein, CDR3 DNA, D gene, V gene, clone size, J gene. D genes are given only for firm matches. Rows give clone size only sometimes, using once, few, many, or a class for an expanded clone.

CASRIHRDRYSPLHF TGTGCCAGCAGGATTCACCGGGACAGATATTCACCCCTCCACTTT TRBD1 TRBV5-7 - TRBJ1-6
CASSPWDSTYEQYF TGTGCCAGCAGTCCCTGGGACAGTACCTACGAGCAGTACTTC TRBD1 TRBV6-2/TRBV6-3 - TRBJ2-7
CASRRGGAGGEQFF TGTGCCAGCCGGCGAGGGGGAGCGGGGGGTGAGCAGTTCTTC TRBD2 TRBV27 - TRBJ2-1
CASSRLSGAQGELFF TGTGCCAGCAGCCGCCTCAGCGGGGCCCAGGGGGAGCTGTTTTTT TRBD2 TRBV7-2 - TRBJ2-2
CASSPAGLGSYEQYF TGTGCCAGCAGCCCGGCGGGCCTGGGCTCCTACGAGCAGTACTTC - TRBV7-3 - TRBJ2-7
CASSLAGAGGRADTQYF TGTGCCAGCAGCTTAGCGGGGGCGGGGGGGCGAGCAGATACGCAGTATTTT TRBD2 TRBV11-2 once TRBJ2-3
CASSFQGTANEQYF TGTGCCAGCAGTTTTCAGGGGACAGCCAACGAGCAGTACTTC TRBD1 TRBV11-2 - TRBJ2-7
CASSPLGGDTEAFF TGTGCCAGCAGCCCTTTAGGAGGGGACACTGAAGCTTTCTTT - TRBV3-1/TRBV3-2 - TRBJ1-1
CASRVGGRSYNEQFF TGCGCCAGCAGGGTTGGCGGGCGATCCTACAATGAGCAGTTCTTC - TRBV5-1 - TRBJ2-1
CASRLSTATTNEKLFF TGCGCCAGCAGACTTTCCACAGCTACAACTAATGAAAAACTGTTTTTT - TRBV5-1 once TRBJ1-4
CATSRWTVGGFHGEQFF TGTGCCACCAGCAGGTGGACAGTTGGGGGTTTTCATGGTGAGCAGTTCTTC - TRBV15 - TRBJ2-1
CASSFRNQPQHF TGTGCCAGCAGTTTTCGTAATCAGCCCCAGCATTTT - TRBV27 - TRBJ1-5
CASSHPGQDNEQFF TGTGCCAGCAGTCATCCGGGACAGGACAATGAGCAGTTCTTC TRBD1 TRBV3-1/TRBV3-2 - TRBJ2-1
CASSLVAGVGNQPQHF TGTGCCAGCAGCTTAGTGGCAGGGGTGGGGAATCAGCCCCAGCATTTT - TRBV7-8 - TRBJ1-5
CASSPPLYDEQYF TGTGCCAGCAGCCCCCCCCTCTACGACGAGCAGTACTTC - TRBV7-2 - TRBJ2-7
CASSYSMGGLGNTIYF TGTGCCAGCAGTTACTCGATGGGGGGACTTGGAAACACCATATATTTT - TRBV6-5 few TRBJ1-3
CATSDTSGGTGELFF TGTGCCACCAGTGATACTAGCGGGGGGACCGGGGAGCTGTTTTTT TRBD2 TRBV24-1 - TRBJ2-2
CASSSTQGPWSPLHF TGCGCCAGCAGCTCAACACAGGGGCCTTGGTCACCCCTCCACTTT TRBD1 TRBV5-1 few TRBJ1-6
CAWSVPEFAEAFF TGTGCCTGGAGTGTACCAGAATTCGCTGAAGCTTTCTTT - TRBV30 - TRBJ1-1
CASSAYTYEQYF TGTGCCAGCAGTGCTTATACCTACGAGCAGTACTTC - TRBV25-1 - TRBJ2-7
CAISESQGFGGYEQYF TGTGCCATCAGTGAGTCTCAGGGGTTCGGAGGTTACGAGCAGTACTTC - TRBV10-3 - TRBJ2-7
CAGSRTGNTEAFF TGTGCCGGGTCCCGGACAGGGAACACTGAAGCTTTCTTT TRBD1 TRBV19 - TRBJ1-1
CASSPLAGSYEQYF TGTGCCAGCAGCCCACTAGCGGGGTCCTACGAGCAGTACTTC TRBD2 TRBV6-2/TRBV6-3 - TRBJ2-7
CASSLETGSNSPLHF TGCGCCAGCAGCTTGGAGACAGGGAGCAATTCACCCCTCCACTTT TRBD1 TRBV5-1 - TRBJ1-6
CASTVGRGGFQETQYF TGTGCCAGCACCGTGGGGCGGGGGGGCTTCCAAGAGACCCAGTACTTC TRBD2 TRBV7-6 - TRBJ2-5
CASSQDIGLSTDTQYF TGCGCCAGCAGCCAAGATATCGGACTCAGCACAGATACGCAGTATTTT - TRBV4-3 - TRBJ2-3
CASSPQTGFSSPLHF TGTGCCAGCAGTCCTCAGACAGGGTTTAGTTCACCCCTCCACTTT TRBD1 TRBV27 - TRBJ1-6
CAISAGGTGNTIYF TGTGCCATCAGTGCGGGGGGAACTGGAAACACCATATATTTT - TRBV10-3 few TRBJ1-3
CASSGQGTDYGYTF TGTGCCAGTAGCGGACAGGGCACAGACTATGGCTACACCTTC TRBD1 TRBV19 few TRBJ1-2